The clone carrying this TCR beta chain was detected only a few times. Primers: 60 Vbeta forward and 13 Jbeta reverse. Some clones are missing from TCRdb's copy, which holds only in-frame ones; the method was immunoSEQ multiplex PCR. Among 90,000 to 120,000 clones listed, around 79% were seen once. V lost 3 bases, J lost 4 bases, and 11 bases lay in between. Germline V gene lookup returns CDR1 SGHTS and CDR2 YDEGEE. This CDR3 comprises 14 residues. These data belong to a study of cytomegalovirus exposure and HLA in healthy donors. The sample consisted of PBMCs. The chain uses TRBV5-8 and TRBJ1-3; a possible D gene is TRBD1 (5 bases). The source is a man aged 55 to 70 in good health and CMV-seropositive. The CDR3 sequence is CASSSGYEGNTIYF. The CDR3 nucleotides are TGTGCCAGCAGCTCAGGGTATGAGGGAAACACCATATATTTT.